This T cell receptor beta chain stems from a study of T cells in Graves' hyperthyroidism and ophthalmopathy. Overall study findings and caveats: Researchers found most expanded thyroid clonotypes above 0.001 in blood as well. A median around 5.9 months before onset, the model predicted ophthalmopathy.

There were TCR beta CDR3 regions amplified from RNA transcripts. HTBI primers were the set used in a first-round RT-PCR of the TCR CDR3. TCRdb reprocessed the multiplex PCR reads via MiXCR and lists one record per CDR3 protein. Altogether 500,000 to 650,000 distinct CDR3 sequences are present, around 13% being singletons, with the ten largest covering approximately 12%. CDR1 is DFQATT and CDR2 is SNEGSKA in the germline V gene (reference sequence). CDR3 length: 15 amino acids. After removal of 7 bases from V and 3 bases from J, the junction contained 13 bases not matched to a gene. Patients were excluded for uncontrolled infection, other autoimmune disease, pregnancy or lactation. This sample holds PBMCs from about 9.3 ml fresh peripheral blood. This clonotype came up once. Its antigen is still unknown.

The source material was blood. V is TRBV20-1 and J is TRBJ2-7; 9 positions agree with TRBD1. This TCR derives from a woman in her forties or fifties with Graves' ophthalmopathy. This CDR3 is CSVAPGTGFNYEQYF. The CDR3 DNA reads as TGCAGTGTCGCCCCCGGGACAGGGTTTAACTACGAGCAGTACTTC.